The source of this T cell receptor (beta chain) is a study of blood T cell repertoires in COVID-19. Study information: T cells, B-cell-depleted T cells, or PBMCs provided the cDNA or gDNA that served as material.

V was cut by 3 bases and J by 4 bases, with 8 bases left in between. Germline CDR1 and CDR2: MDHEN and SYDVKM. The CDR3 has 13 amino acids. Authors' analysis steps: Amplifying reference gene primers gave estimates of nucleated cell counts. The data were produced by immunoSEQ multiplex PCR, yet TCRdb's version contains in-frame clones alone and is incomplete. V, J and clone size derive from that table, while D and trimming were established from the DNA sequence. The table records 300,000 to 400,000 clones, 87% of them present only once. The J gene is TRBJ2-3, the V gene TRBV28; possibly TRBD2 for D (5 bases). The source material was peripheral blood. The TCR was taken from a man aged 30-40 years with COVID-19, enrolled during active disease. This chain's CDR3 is CASSFGLSDTQYF. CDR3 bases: TGTGCCAGCAGTTTTGGACTGTCAGATACGCAGTATTTT.